One sample yielded the 6 T cell receptor beta chains listed below, sequenced in a study of T cells in Graves' hyperthyroidism and ophthalmopathy (dated by TCRdb to between 2018 and 2021). Libraries were prepared through multiplex PCR. TCRdb lists the instrument as Illumina HiSeq 2000. TCR beta CDR3 regions were amplified from RNA transcripts. For the first round of RT-PCR on the TCR CDR3, the HTBI primer set was used together with the Qiagen OneStep RT-PCR kit. TCRdb redid the processing of the public reads, applying fastp at Q25 and MiXCR, and retained in-frame beta chains. Rows with one shared CDR3 protein collapse into an entry with the most common genes and DNA. This sample lists roughly 49,000 distinct CDR3 sequences; approximately 50% were detected once. The leading ten clones occupy approximately 30% of the sample. The sample was peripheral blood or thyroid tissue (not recorded which). The receptors here all came from a man younger than 35 with Graves' hyperthyroidism.

J is TRBJ1-1 and V is TRBV7-2; no clear D. The CDR3 is 13 residues long. Germline loops: CDR1 SGHTA, CDR2 FQGNSA. Trimming removed 2 bases at V and 5 bases at J, with 9 bases between. The chain's CDR3 is CASSLLGLTEAFF. The CDR3 region has the DNA TGTGCCAGCAGCTTATTGGGGTTGACTGAAGCTTTCTTT. The variable domain in full, completed from reference TRBV7-2 and TRBJ1-1, reads GAGVSQSPSNKVTEKGKDVELRCDPISGHTALYWYRQSLGQGLEFLIYFQGNSAPDKSGLPSDRFSAERTGGSVSTLTIQRTQQEDSAVYLCASSLLGLTEAFFGQGTRLTVV.

The table lists this clonotype with many counts. CDR3 bases: TGTGCCAGCAGCCAAGCTCCGTCAGAGGGTGCAGATACGCAGTATTTT. It yields the protein CASSQAPSEGADTQYF. V and J are TRBV4-2 and TRBJ2-3; D may be TRBD2 (5 bases). The CDR3 is 16 residues long. The germline V gene encodes CDR1 LGHNA and CDR2 YNFKEQ. The V end lost 1 base, the J end lost 4 bases, and 15 bases lay between the germline ends.

The chain recombines TRBV15 with TRBJ2-3, with D maybe TRBD2 (6 bases). The CDR3 has 15 amino acids. The V and J ends lost 4 bases and 6 bases respectively, with 17 bases between them. Germline CDR1 and CDR2: LNHNV and YYDKDF (reference sequence). Here the CDR3 DNA reads TGTGCCACCAGCAAGGTGGGAGGAGCAGCCGATACGCAGTATTTT. Amino acids: CATSKVGGAADTQYF.

The chain carries TRBV10-3 and TRBJ2-3; D is uncertain. Germline CDR1 reads ENHRY; CDR2 reads SYGVKD. The CDR3 runs 11 residues. V was clipped by 0 bases and J by 8 bases, with 3 bases between them. The CDR3 spells CAISESLTQYF. DNA for the CDR3: TGTGCCATCAGTGAGTCACTTACGCAGTATTTT.

This clonotype occurred many times. CDR3 sequence: CASSVGGTQIGGYTF. CDR3 bases: TGTGCCAGCAGCGTAGGCGGGACACAAATCGGGGGCTACACCTTC. This rearrangement joins TRBV9 to TRBJ1-2; tentative D call: TRBD1 (6 bases). CDR3 length equals 15 residues. The germline gives CDR1 SGDLS, CDR2 YYNGEE. V was clipped by 0 bases and J by 8 bases, with 17 bases between them.

This clonotype appeared a few times. The chain employs TRBV29-1 and TRBJ2-7; 8 bases align to TRBD1. CDR3 length: 11 amino acids. V was pared by 4 bases and J by 6 bases, with 2 bases of the junction left unmatched. Germline assignment: CDR1 SQVTM and CDR2 ANQGSEA. CDR3 sequence (DNA): TGCAGCGTTGGGACAGGGCGCGAGCAGTACTTC. This codes for CSVGTGREQYF.